Listed below are T cell receptor beta chains from one sample, sequenced in a study of T cells in Graves' hyperthyroidism and ophthalmopathy. Each CDR3 protein is one row after TCRdb ran MiXCR on the multiplex PCR reads. The sample yields 400,000 or so distinct CDR3 sequences, over 11% seen once. The sample comprised blood. These receptors all stem from a man aged 45 to 65 with Graves' ophthalmopathy. CDR3s include the opening cysteine and the closing phenylalanine or tryptophan.

v_call cdr3_length cdr3_aa
TRBV25-1 12 CASSARFTEAFF
TRBV5-1 19 CASSLEIGGGTGLQETQYF
TRBV5-1 15 CASSPRDRVINEQFF
TRBV7-9 15 CASSMLAGGPDTQYF
TRBV27 13 CASSLGQRNTQYF
TRBV19 13 CASSYRQQETQYF
TRBV7-4 15 CASSKTGGISGELFF
TRBV3-1 15 CASSQQDRVATEAFF
TRBV12-3/TRBV12-4 15 CASSLWSTGVNEQYF
TRBV27 15 CANRPPGLATYEQYF
TRBV20-1 14 CSTRPSLRTDTQYF
TRBV11-2 15 CASSRQGNRGETQYF
TRBV24-1 15 CATSDLGGSQETQYF
TRBV20-1 14 CSATGEPNTGELFF
TRBV6-1 14 CASTGPKITDTQYF
TRBV19 15 CASSMGAGGSDTQYF
TRBV27 14 CASSLWGPSYEQYF
TRBV28 13 CASSPLSTDTQYF
TRBV6-1 16 CASSDPLAGEWDTQYF
TRBV6-1 11 CASRKGWGQYF
TRBV3-1 13 CASSPDGSYGYTF
TRBV28 12 CASSSSVGTQYF
TRBV20-1 15 CSASSTDSSYNEQFF
TRBV20-1 17 CSANNGGRTSGMNIQYF
TRBV4-2 20 CASSQDSFGLAGLAKNIQYF
TRBV18 16 CASSPSGQGADQPQHF
TRBV6-5 16 CASSYWAGATPTEAFF
TRBV5-1 16 CASSLELALSADTQYF
TRBV29-1 13 CSVEVTGGTEAFF
TRBV24-1 13 CATSGGGALPQHF
TRBV5-1 13 CASSVYSGNTIYF
TRBV19 15 CASSIALASYNEQFF
TRBV11-2 17 CASSLGLGQGNGYGYTF
TRBV6-6 14 CASSYITSRNEQFF
TRBV20-1 14 CSASPSGTISEQYF
TRBV7-9 15 CASSLRTLQTLEAFF
TRBV14 15 CASSQWQVRNQPQHF
TRBV28 15 CASNTSGPEEYEQYF
TRBV29-1 14 CSVERRQGDYTIYF
TRBV6-5 16 CASSYSPLRLSYEQYF
TRBV6-1 15 CASSILAGSTDTQYF
TRBV5-1 15 CASSLGGGQQETQYF
TRBV5-6 14 CASSSEEGYTEAFF
TRBV6-1 14 CASSEQGAASPLHF
TRBV28 18 CASSQIPDSPSSYNEQFF
TRBV20-1 16 CSARQQGSVGANVLTF
TRBV7-9 12 CASSLGQDEQYF
TRBV7-2 13 CASSLSRADTQYF